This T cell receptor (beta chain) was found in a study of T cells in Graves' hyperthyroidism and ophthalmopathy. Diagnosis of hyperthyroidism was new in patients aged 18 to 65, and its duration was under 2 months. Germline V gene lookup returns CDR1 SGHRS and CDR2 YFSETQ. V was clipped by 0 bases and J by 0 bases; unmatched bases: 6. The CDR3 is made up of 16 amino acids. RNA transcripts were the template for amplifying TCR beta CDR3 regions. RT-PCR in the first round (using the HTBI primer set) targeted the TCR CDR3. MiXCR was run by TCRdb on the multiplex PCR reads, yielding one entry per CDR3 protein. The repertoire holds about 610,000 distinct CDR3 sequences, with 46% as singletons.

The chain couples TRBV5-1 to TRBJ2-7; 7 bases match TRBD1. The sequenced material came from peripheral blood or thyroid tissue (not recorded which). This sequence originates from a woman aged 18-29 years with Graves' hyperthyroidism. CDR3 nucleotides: TGCGCCAGCAGCTTGGATTTCGGGACAGTCTCCTACGAGCAGTACTTC. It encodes CASSLDFGTVSYEQYF. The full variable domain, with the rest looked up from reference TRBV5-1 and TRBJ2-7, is KAGVTQTPRYLIKTRGQQVTLSCSPISGHRSVSWYQQTPGQGLQFLFEYFSETQRNKGNFPGRFSGRQFSNSRSEMNVSTLELGDSALYLCASSLDFGTVSYEQYFGPGTRLTVT.